The entry that follows covers one TCR beta chain sequence. A few counts support this clonotype. Its antigen is not yet known. No much larger clone exists at a distance of one base, and base qualities are not known. V is trimmed back by 3 bases and J by 5 bases, and the junction contains 10 bases that no gene match accounts for. Spanning cysteine to phenylalanine, the CDR3 consists of 16 amino acids. The sequence is cut down to CDR3 DNA, 48 bases in frame from base 1. As encoded in the germline V gene, CDR1 is SNHLY while CDR2 is FYNNEI. This sample is drawn from a study of T cells after yellow fever vaccination (dated by TCRdb to between 2018 and 2021). Context from the whole study: The SMART-Seq v4 Ultra Low Input RNA kit was used to prepare libraries from fractions with low cell numbers. Bulk TCR alpha and beta repertoires were sequenced longitudinally to track T-cell clones before and after primary and booster YFV17D yellow fever vaccination. Two healthy male donors, one aged 18 to 30 and one aged 30 to 40 years, made up the cohort. Blood was drawn at multiple timepoints before and after primary and secondary immunization, with bulk PBMC replicates and cell subsets isolated.

Paper-wide results and their limitations: The secondary T-cell response was found to be weaker but faster than the primary response, with a peak reached on day 5 rather than on day 15. A small fraction of clonotypes showed up in both the CD4 and CD8 compartments, probably as a result of convergent recombination. Computational filtering was required because FACS-sorted repertoires could contain abundant contaminating clonotypes from the bulk population. Most clones expanded after primary vaccination (almost 97% of CD4 and roughly 90% of CD8) were re-detected after the booster, suggesting that broad memory maintenance occurred. Only a couple of donors were included in the study, so the extent to which the findings can be generalized is limited.

The sample's treatment or condition label is to be understood as: live attenuated yellow fever vaccine strain. At each blood-draw timepoint, two biological replicates of bulk PBMCs were collected. A standard Ficoll-Paque protocol was used to isolate PBMCs from peripheral blood. TriZol was used to extract RNA from bulk PBMCs, from CD4 and CD8 fractions, and from dextramer-positive and dextramer-negative fractions. TCR cDNA was synthesized by 5'RACE template switching, through which a universal primer site and unique molecular identifiers were introduced. Priming for cDNA synthesis came from both the TCR alpha and TCR beta constant segments. Library amplification used two PCR steps, and the second PCR step added sample barcodes and sequencing adapters. Libraries were sequenced on Illumina HiSeq 2500 (2x100 bp) or NovaSeq (2x150 bp). The original pipeline was this. Reads were demultiplexed and collapsed into UMI consensus sequences with MIGEC, and V(D)J alignment was performed with MiXCR. Vaccine-responding clonotypes were defined with edgeR using replicate PBMC samples, requiring FDR below 0.01 and a log2 fold change above 5 up to day 15. CD4 or CD8 identity was assigned to each bulk clonotype according to whether the clonotype was present at higher abundance in the sequenced CD4 repertoire or the sequenced CD8 repertoire. TCRdb ran its own pipeline on the public reads, namely fastp trimming at Q25 and MiXCR clone calling, and kept in-frame beta chains. Entries are consolidated by CDR3 protein sequence, retaining the most common genes and DNA. The V and J calls come from TCRdb's annotation, not from the publication. Across this sample there are approximately 610,000 distinct CDR3 sequences, with less than 20% seen only once. The ten largest clones represent roughly a sixth of the sample.

The sequence was obtained from a man younger than 30 who received the YFV17D yellow fever vaccine. This receptor chain uses TRBV2 and TRBJ2-3; 8 bases in the junction line up with TRBD2. Sequenced material: PBMCs, taken 5 days after the first yellow fever vaccination. The CDR3 protein sequence reads: CASSETGGAVVDTQYF. The base sequence is TGTGCCAGCAGTGAGACCGGGGGGGCTGTCGTAGATACGCAGTATTTT.